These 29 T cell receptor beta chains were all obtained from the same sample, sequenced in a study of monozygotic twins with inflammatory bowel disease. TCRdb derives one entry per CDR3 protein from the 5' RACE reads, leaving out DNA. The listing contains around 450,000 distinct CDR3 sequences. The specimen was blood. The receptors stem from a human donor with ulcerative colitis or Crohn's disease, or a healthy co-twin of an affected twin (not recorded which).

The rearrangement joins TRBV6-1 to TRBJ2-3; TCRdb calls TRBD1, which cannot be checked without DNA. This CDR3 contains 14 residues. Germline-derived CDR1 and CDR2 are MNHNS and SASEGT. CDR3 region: CASRQGGSTDTQYF.

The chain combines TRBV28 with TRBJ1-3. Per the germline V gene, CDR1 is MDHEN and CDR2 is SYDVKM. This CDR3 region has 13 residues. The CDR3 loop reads CASLYQSGNTIYF.

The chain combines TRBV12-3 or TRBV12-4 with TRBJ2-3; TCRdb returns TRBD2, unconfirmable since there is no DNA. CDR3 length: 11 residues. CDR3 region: CASSRGGTQYF.

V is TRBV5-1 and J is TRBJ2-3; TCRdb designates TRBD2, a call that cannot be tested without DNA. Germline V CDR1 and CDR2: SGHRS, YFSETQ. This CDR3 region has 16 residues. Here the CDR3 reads CASSLSSGGLGDTQYF. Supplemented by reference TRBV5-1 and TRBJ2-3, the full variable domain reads KAGVTQTPRYLIKTRGQQVTLSCSPISGHRSVSWYQQTPGQGLQFLFEYFSETQRNKGNFPGRFSGRQFSNSRSEMNVSTLELGDSALYLCASSLSSGGLGDTQYFGPGTRLTVL.

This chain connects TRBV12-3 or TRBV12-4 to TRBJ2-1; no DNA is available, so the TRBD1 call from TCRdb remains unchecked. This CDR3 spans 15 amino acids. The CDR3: CASSLANRGTNEQFF.

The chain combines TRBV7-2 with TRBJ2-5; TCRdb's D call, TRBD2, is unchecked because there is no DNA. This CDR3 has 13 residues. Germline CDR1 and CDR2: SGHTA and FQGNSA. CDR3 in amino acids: CASSLGASGTQYF.

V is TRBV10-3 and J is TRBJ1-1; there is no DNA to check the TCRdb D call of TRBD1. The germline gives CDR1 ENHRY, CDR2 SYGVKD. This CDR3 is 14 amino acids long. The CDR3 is CAISAGQWNTEAFF.

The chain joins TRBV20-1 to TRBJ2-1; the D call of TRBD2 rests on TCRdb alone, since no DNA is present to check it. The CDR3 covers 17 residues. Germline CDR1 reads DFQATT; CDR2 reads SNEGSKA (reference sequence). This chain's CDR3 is CSARVSGRSGDYNEQFF.

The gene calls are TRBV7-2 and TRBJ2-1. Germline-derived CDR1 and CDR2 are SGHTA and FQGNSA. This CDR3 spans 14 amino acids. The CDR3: CASSPGVSYNEQFF.

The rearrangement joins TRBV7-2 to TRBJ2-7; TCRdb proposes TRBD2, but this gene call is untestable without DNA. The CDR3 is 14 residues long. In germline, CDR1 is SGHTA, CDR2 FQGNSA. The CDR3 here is CASSLEAGTGEQYF.

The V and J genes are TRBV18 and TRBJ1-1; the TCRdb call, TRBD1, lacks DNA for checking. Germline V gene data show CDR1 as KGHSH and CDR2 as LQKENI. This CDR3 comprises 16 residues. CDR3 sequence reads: CASSPLDAGPNTEAFF.

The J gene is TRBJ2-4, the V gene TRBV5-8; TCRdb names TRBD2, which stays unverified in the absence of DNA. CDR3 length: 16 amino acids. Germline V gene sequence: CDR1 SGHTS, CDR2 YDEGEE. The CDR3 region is CASSLSSGGGGNIQYF.

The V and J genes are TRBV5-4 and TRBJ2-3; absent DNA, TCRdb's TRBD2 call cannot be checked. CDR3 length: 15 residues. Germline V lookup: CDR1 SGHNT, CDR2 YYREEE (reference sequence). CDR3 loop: CASSPSGSSTDTQYF.

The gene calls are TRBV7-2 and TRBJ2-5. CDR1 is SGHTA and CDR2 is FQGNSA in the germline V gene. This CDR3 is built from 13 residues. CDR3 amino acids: CASSLDYGETQYF.

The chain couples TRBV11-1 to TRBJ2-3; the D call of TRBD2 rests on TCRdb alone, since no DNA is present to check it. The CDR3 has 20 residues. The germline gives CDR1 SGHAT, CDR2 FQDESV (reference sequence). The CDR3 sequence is CASSPPPGLAGEYSTDTQYF.

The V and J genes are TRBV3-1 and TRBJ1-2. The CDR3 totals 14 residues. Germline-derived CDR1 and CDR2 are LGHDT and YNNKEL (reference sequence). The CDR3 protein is CASSQAGFAYGYTF.

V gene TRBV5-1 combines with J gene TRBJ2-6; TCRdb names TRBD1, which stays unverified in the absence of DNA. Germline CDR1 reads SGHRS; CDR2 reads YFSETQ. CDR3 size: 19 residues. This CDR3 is CASSPLNRGSLSGANVLTF.

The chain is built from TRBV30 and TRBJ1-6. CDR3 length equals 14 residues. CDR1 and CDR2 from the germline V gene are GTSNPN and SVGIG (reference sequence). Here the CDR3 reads CAWSIELYNSPLHF.

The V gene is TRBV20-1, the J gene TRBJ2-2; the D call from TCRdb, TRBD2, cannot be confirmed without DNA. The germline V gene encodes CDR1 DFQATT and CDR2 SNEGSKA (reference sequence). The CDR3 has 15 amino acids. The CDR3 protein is CSARDGERDTGELFF.

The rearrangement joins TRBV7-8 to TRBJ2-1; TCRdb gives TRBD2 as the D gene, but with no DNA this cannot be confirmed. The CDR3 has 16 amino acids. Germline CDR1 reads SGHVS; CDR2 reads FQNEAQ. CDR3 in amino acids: CASSLAGTSGGAEQFF.

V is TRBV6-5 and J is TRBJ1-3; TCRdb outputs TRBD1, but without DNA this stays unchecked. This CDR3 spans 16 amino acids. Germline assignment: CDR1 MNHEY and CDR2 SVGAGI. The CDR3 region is CASSYDGTGSGNTIYF.

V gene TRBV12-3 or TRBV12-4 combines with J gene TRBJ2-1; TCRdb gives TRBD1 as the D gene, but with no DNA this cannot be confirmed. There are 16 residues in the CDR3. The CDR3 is CASSFGQGASYNEQFF.

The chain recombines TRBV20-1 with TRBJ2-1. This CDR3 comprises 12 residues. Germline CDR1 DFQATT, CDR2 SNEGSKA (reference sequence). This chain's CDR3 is CSARDPQDEQFF.

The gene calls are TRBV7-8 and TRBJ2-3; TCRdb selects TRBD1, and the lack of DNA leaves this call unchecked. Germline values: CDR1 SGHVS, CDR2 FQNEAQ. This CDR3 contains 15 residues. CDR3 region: CASSLALAGADTQYF.

The CDR3 protein is CSSGTRSSYEQYF. The gene calls are TRBV20-1 and TRBJ2-7; no DNA is available, so the TRBD1 call from TCRdb remains unchecked. Germline V gene sequence: CDR1 DFQATT, CDR2 SNEGSKA (reference sequence). CDR3 length: 13 amino acids.

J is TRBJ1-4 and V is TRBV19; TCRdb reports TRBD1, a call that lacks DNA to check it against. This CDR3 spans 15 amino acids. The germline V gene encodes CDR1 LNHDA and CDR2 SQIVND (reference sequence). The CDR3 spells CASSIRTRVNEKLFF.

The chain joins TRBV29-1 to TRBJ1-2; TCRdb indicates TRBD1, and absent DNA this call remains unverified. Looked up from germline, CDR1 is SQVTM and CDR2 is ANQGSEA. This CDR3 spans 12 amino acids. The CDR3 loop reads CSVDGGPGAYTF.

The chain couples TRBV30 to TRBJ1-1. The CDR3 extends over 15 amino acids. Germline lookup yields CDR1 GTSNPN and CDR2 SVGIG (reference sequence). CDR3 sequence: CAWSPQLYSGSEAFF.

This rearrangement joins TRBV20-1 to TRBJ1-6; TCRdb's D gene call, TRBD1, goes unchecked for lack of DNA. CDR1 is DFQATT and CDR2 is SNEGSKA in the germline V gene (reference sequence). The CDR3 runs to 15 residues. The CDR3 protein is CSARAMTGIHSLLHF.